The 25 T cell receptor beta chains below were found in one sample sequenced in a study of blood T cells in healthy people across ages. Using a J-beta primer mix together with a sample-barcoded 5' primer, a second PCR was run for roughly 6 to 12 cycles. TCRdb itself ran the 5' RACE reads through MiXCR, one entry per CDR3 protein. The sample has 1.2 million to 1.5 million distinct CDR3 sequences; around 39% are singletons. The specimen was blood. These receptors were collected from a woman aged 18-29 years in good health.

The J gene is TRBJ2-3, the V gene TRBV10-3; D is unresolved. This CDR3 comprises 13 residues. Trimming cost V 0 bases and J 7 bases, with 8 bases left between them. Per the germline V gene, CDR1 is ENHRY and CDR2 is SYGVKD. CDR3: CAISESVRYTQYF. DNA of the CDR3: TGTGCCATCAGTGAGTCGGTCCGGTATACGCAGTATTTT.

This chain links TRBV12-3 or TRBV12-4 with TRBJ2-2; tentatively, D is TRBD2 (7 bases). The CDR3 length is 16 residues. Trimming took off 6 bases at V and 4 bases at J, with 18 bases between the two ends. Written as DNA, the CDR3 is TGTGCCAGCAGCACGGGGGGCGGGGCCCGCACCGGGGAGCTGTTTTTT. Translation: CASSTGGGARTGELFF.

This clonotype was counted only a few times. The V call is TRBV20-1, the J call TRBJ2-1, with TRBD2 identical over 9 bases. The CDR3 totals 17 residues. The germline CDR1 and CDR2 sequences are DFQATT and SNEGSKA (reference sequence). The V gene end was trimmed by 3 bases and the J gene end by 3 bases; junction bases not matched to a gene: 12. CDR3 region: CSASSMSSGIDYNEQFF. In DNA form, the CDR3 reads TGCAGTGCTAGCTCAATGTCTAGCGGGATAGACTACAATGAGCAGTTCTTC.

This clonotype was seen only a few times. This chain connects TRBV25-1 to TRBJ2-1; a possible D gene is TRBD2 (6 bases). The V and J ends lost 6 bases and 6 bases respectively, with 12 bases between them. Germline values: CDR1 MGHDK, CDR2 SYGVNS. This CDR3 contains 13 residues. Here the CDR3 reads CASRGLGGNEQFF. Written as DNA, the CDR3 is TGTGCCAGCAGGGGATTGGGGGGCAATGAGCAGTTCTTC.

The chain links TRBV5-1 to TRBJ2-3, with TRBD2 identical over 9 bases. This CDR3 is built from 16 residues. Germline CDR1 and CDR2: SGHRS and YFSETQ. J lost 0 bases, V lost 2 bases, and 4 bases had no gene match. Written as DNA, the CDR3 is TGCGCCAGCAGCTTTATTAGCGGGGGCAGCACAGATACGCAGTATTTT. As protein: CASSFISGGSTDTQYF.

The V call is TRBV29-1, the J call TRBJ2-1; 8 bases match TRBD1. The CDR3 spans 17 residues. J lost 4 bases, V lost 4 bases, and 15 bases had no gene match. Looked up from germline, CDR1 is SQVTM and CDR2 is ANQGSEA. In DNA form, the CDR3 reads TGCAGCGTTGCGGGACAGGCGTCTCACGGTCAGTACAATGAGCAGTTCTTC. As protein: CSVAGQASHGQYNEQFF.

This clonotype has only a few counts. The chain uses TRBV6-6 and TRBJ2-3; the D is unclear. This CDR3 region has 15 residues. The V and J ends lost 2 bases and 2 bases respectively, with 11 bases between them. Germline lookup yields CDR1 MNHNY and CDR2 SVGAGI (reference sequence). The CDR3 loop is CASSYATGITDTQYF. In DNA, the CDR3 is TGTGCCAGCAGTTACGCGACCGGAATCACAGATACGCAGTATTTT.

Only a few counts were recorded for this clonotype. The chain recombines TRBV5-1 with TRBJ2-4; a possible D gene is TRBD2 (5 bases). This CDR3 is built from 16 residues. CDR1 is SGHRS and CDR2 is YFSETQ in the germline V gene. V was trimmed by 4 bases and J by 0 bases, leaving 14 bases between them. CDR3 in DNA: TGCGCCAGCAGCCCCCTCGGGGAGCTAGCCAAAAACATTCAGTACTTC. It is translated as CASSPLGELAKNIQYF.

The chain combines TRBV20-1 with TRBJ1-2; the D gene is possibly TRBD1 (6 bases). There are 14 residues in the CDR3. With 1 base removed from V and 2 bases from J, the gap between germline ends came to 11 bases. CDR1 is DFQATT, CDR2 SNEGSKA, per germline (reference sequence). CDR3 DNA: TGCAGTGCTAGAGTTACAGGACAGAACTATGGCTACACCTTC. Amino acid sequence: CSARVTGQNYGYTF.

CDR3 sequence: CASSLWTGGPWGYEQYF. CDR3 coding DNA: TGTGCCAGCAGCCTATGGACGGGAGGGCCCTGGGGGTACGAGCAGTACTTC. The rearrangement joins TRBV7-9 to TRBJ2-5, with 8 positions matching TRBD2. The J call may not be correct, given that the DNA end is closer to TRBJ2-7. Germline V CDR1 and CDR2: SEHNR, FQNEAQ (reference sequence). This CDR3 contains 17 residues.

This clonotype was seen more than once but under ten times. This rearrangement joins TRBV12-3 or TRBV12-4 to TRBJ2-2; 11 bases agree with TRBD2. CDR3 length: 16 amino acids. The ends lost 5 bases at V and 4 bases at J; junction bases unmatched: 6. As DNA, the CDR3 is TGTGCCAGCAGTCCTAGGGGACTAGCGGCCACCGGGGAGCTGTTTTTT. Translation gives CASSPRGLAATGELFF.

CDR3 bases: TGTGCCAGCAGTGACCCTAGCAAATCGGGCTACGAGCAGTACTTC. This codes for CASSDPSKSGYEQYF. The genes are TRBV28 and TRBJ2-7, with D possibly being TRBD2 (5 bases). The germline V and J ends were trimmed by 5 bases and 3 bases, with 17 bases remaining between them. Germline V gives CDR1 MDHEN, CDR2 SYDVKM. The CDR3 covers 15 residues.

CDR3 in amino acids: CASGLRGLRTEAFF. The CDR3 bases are TGTGCTAGTGGTTTGAGGGGGTTACGCACTGAAGCTTTCTTT. This chain uses TRBV12-5 with TRBJ1-1, with D maybe TRBD1 (6 bases). The length of the CDR3 is 14 residues. The ends were cut back, 2 bases at V and 4 bases at J, with 11 bases in the middle. The V gene's germline CDR1 is LGHNT and CDR2 FRNRAP. Full variable domain (outside the CDR3, taken from reference TRBV12-5 and TRBJ1-1): DARVTQTPRHKVTEMGQEVTMRCQPILGHNTVFWYRQTMMQGLELLAYFRNRAPLDDSGMPKDRFSAEMPDATLATLKIQPSEPRDSAVYFCASGLRGLRTEAFFGQGTRLTVV.

This clonotype was picked up a small number of times. The DNA of the CDR3 is TGTGCCAGCAGTGAAGCTGAGCGGGAGTTGGGCGAGGCCAAAAACATTCAGTACTTC. Translated: CASSEAERELGEAKNIQYF. The rearrangement links TRBV2 to TRBJ2-4; 8 nucleotides align to TRBD2. The CDR3 runs to 19 residues. Germline CDR1 SNHLY, CDR2 FYNNEI. V was pared by 0 bases and J by 1 base, with 11 bases of the junction left unmatched. Combining the CDR3 with reference TRBV2 and TRBJ2-4 gives the whole variable domain EPEVTQTPSHQVTQMGQEVILRCVPISNHLYFYWYRQILGQKVEFLVSFYNNEISEKSEIFDDQFSVERPDGSNFTLKIRSTKLEDSAMYFCASSEAERELGEAKNIQYFGAGTRLSVL.

This clonotype was counted between two and nine times. The chain recombines TRBV4-2 with TRBJ2-3; 12 bases fit TRBD2. V dropped 4 bases and J dropped 1; count of bases not matched to a gene: 6. In germline, CDR1 is LGHNA, CDR2 YNFKEQ. CDR3 length equals 17 residues. CDR3 region: CASSRLTSGRGTDTQYF. CDR3 nucleotides: TGTGCCAGCAGCCGACTGACTAGCGGGAGAGGCACAGATACGCAGTATTTT.

This clonotype was observed a handful of times. V is TRBV6-8 and J is TRBJ2-7; 7 bases are shared with TRBD1. Germline V gene lookup returns CDR1 MNHGY and CDR2 SAAAGT. The CDR3 sequence is 17 residues long. The J segment lost 2 bases and the V segment lost 3 bases, leaving 13 bases of the junction unmatched. The CDR3: CASSYANRGTVPYEQYF. In nucleotides, the CDR3 is TGTGCCAGCAGTTATGCTAATCGAGGGACAGTTCCCTACGAGCAGTACTTC.

For the CDR3, the DNA is TGTGCCAATCCCGGCCGTCCCGGGGGCCCAACTAACACCGGGGAGCTGTTTTTT. It specifies CANPGRPGGPTNTGELFF. The rearrangement joins TRBV6-1 to TRBJ2-2, with D perhaps matching TRBD1 or TRBD2 (6 bases each). V lost 10 bases and J 2 bases, leaving 26 bases between the germline ends. Per germline, CDR1 MNHNS and CDR2 SASEGT. The CDR3 length is 18 residues.

This clonotype was observed once. This sequence joins TRBV15 and TRBJ2-5, with D hard to call. Germline CDR1 LNHNV, CDR2 YYDKDF (reference sequence). The V end was cut by 5 bases, the J end by 2 bases, with 3 bases between. This CDR3 is 11 amino acids long. The DNA of the CDR3 is TGTGCCACCAGCCATCAAGAGACCCAGTACTTC. Amino acids: CATSHQETQYF.

In its sample, this clonotype was seen a few times. CDR3 bases: TGCAGTGCTAGAGGGCTAGCGGGAGGAACCGGGGAGCTGTTTTTT. This translates into CSARGLAGGTGELFF. V gene TRBV20-1 combines with J gene TRBJ2-2, with 11 bases lining up with TRBD2. This CDR3 comprises 15 residues. V was pared by 1 base and J by 5 bases, with 3 bases of the junction left unmatched. In germline, CDR1 is DFQATT, CDR2 SNEGSKA (reference sequence).

This clonotype came up a few times. The rearrangement links TRBV14 to TRBJ1-4; maybe TRBD1 (6 bases). Trimming removed 3 bases from V and 12 bases from J, with 23 bases in between. The CDR3 runs to 16 residues. CDR1 is SGHDN and CDR2 is FVKESK in the germline V gene. CDR3 in amino acids: CASSQTGTTDRKELFF. The CDR3 coding sequence is TGTGCCAGCAGCCAGACCGGGACAACTGACCGAAAAGAACTGTTTTTT.

This chain links TRBV27 with TRBJ2-7; possible D gene TRBD2, 7 bases. The CDR3 sequence is 14 residues long. CDR1 and CDR2 (germline): MNHEY, SMNVEV (reference sequence). Trimming shortened V by 4 bases and J by 2 bases, and 12 bases separated the two germline ends. CDR3: CASSSGGAPYEQYF. The CDR3 DNA reads as TGTGCCAGCAGTTCTGGGGGGGCCCCCTACGAGCAGTACTTC.

The CDR3 spells CASSLAQDNEQFF. The CDR3 region has the DNA TGTGCCAGCAGTTTAGCACAGGACAATGAGCAGTTCTTC. This chain connects TRBV28 to TRBJ2-1; D possibly corresponds to TRBD1 (5 bases). Trimming left V 2 bases short and J 5 bases short, with 7 bases between. The CDR3 is 13 residues long. Germline loops: CDR1 MDHEN, CDR2 SYDVKM. Full variable domain (outside the CDR3, taken from reference TRBV28 and TRBJ2-1): DVKVTQSSRYLVKRTGEKVFLECVQDMDHENMFWYRQDPGLGLRLIYFSYDVKMKEKGDIPEGYSVSREKKERFSLILESASTNQTSMYLCASSLAQDNEQFFGPGTRLTVL.

The rearrangement uses TRBV5-1 and TRBJ2-4; 7 bases are shared with TRBD1. The CDR3 contains 14 residues. The junction had 4 bases not matched to a gene; V was cut back by 4 bases and J by 3 bases. Germline V lookup: CDR1 SGHRS, CDR2 YFSETQ. The CDR3 is CASSPGQNKNIQYF. DNA of the CDR3: TGCGCCAGCAGCCCGGGACAGAACAAAAACATTCAGTACTTC.

This clonotype was seen at least ten times. The J gene is TRBJ1-2, the V gene TRBV5-1; D is uncertain. Germline lookup yields CDR1 SGHRS and CDR2 YFSETQ. CDR3 size: 13 residues. Deletions cut 4 bases from V and 2 bases from J, with 9 bases between. The CDR3 DNA sequence: TGCGCCAGCAGCGTGGACGGGAACTATGGCTACACCTTC. It encodes CASSVDGNYGYTF.

This rearrangement joins TRBV20-1 to TRBJ2-2, with TRBD2 matching 11 bases. Per the germline V gene, CDR1 is DFQATT and CDR2 is SNEGSKA (reference sequence). V gave up 6 bases and J gave up 6 bases; unmatched junction bases: 3. The CDR3 spans 13 residues. CDR3 nucleotide sequence: TGCAGTGCAATTAGCGGGAGGGCCGGGGAGCTGTTTTTT. It codes for CSAISGRAGELFF.